This TCR beta chain was sequenced for a study of lymphopenia after photon versus proton radiotherapy. Study observations and caveats: Relative stability marked proton patients; photon patients lost diversity and naive cells. Post-nadir TCR diversity decline inversely tracked overall survival among those who died. Authors raise, but do not show, better survival with proton therapy. Oligoclonal CD8+ Temra expansion after nadir drove photon patients' diversity drop.

Germline-derived CDR1 and CDR2 are GTSNPN and SVGIG (reference sequence). The CDR3 totals 12 residues. Data came from immunoSEQ multiplex PCR; TCRdb stores just in-frame clones and leaves some out. The data show 53,000 or so clones, 83% seen once. Note on this clone: Its specificity is not known.

The chain uses TRBV30 and TRBJ2-5; D gene unclear. The last part of the DNA fits TRBJ2-7 better; the J call may be wrong. The sequenced sample was peripheral blood, obtained from a patient treated with photon-based radiotherapy. The TCR originated in a man over 45 with gastric cancer. CDR3 region: CAWSSLGYEQYF. The CDR3 bases are TGTGCCTGGAGTTCTCTAGGCTACGAGCAGTACTTC.